Listed below are T cell receptor beta chains from one sample, sequenced in a study of blood T cell repertoires in COVID-19. TCRdb's copy holds only in-frame clones and misses some; the assay was immunoSEQ multiplex PCR. The table has about 130,000 clones, roughly 69% seen once; the top ten hold less than 2.5%. Material: peripheral blood. The source is a woman in her 70s with acute or convalescent COVID-19. Both conserved end residues are part of each CDR3. The D gene is left open where the match is weak. Not all rows give a size; the values are once, few, many and, for expanded clones, a class.

d_gene	abundance	j_gene	len	v_gene	CDR3nt	CDR3aa
.	.	TRBJ1-1	15	TRBV18	TGTGCCAGCTCACCAGCAACGGGACACGGCTCTGAAGCTTTCTTT	CASSPATGHGSEAFF
TRBD2	.	TRBJ2-3	16	TRBV5-1	TGCGCCAGCAGCCAGACTAGCGGGGGCTTAACAGATACGCAGTATTTT	CASSQTSGGLTDTQYF
TRBD2	.	TRBJ2-1	16	TRBV5-4	TGTGCCAGCAGCCGGACTAGCGGGAGGGATGGCAATGAGCAGTTCTTC	CASSRTSGRDGNEQFF
TRBD1	.	TRBJ2-7	14	TRBV6-1	TGTGCCAGCAGTGATGGACAGGGAAGAAGCGAGCAGTACTTC	CASSDGQGRSEQYF
TRBD1	.	TRBJ1-2	16	TRBV24-1	TGTGCCACCAGTGACCCCGGGACAGGGCTTAACTATGGCTACACCTTC	CATSDPGTGLNYGYTF
.	.	TRBJ2-3	16	TRBV7-2	TGTGCCAGCAGCTTAGTGGGGGGGCCCAGCACAGATACGCAGTATTTT	CASSLVGGPSTDTQYF
.	.	TRBJ1-4	15	TRBV24-1	TGTGCCACCAGTGAGAGGAAGTCAACTAATGAAAAACTGTTTTTT	CATSERKSTNEKLFF
.	.	TRBJ1-1	15	TRBV13	TGTGCCAGCAGCTTAGGCACCAGGGAGAACACTGAAGCTTTCTTT	CASSLGTRENTEAFF
.	.	TRBJ2-1	19	TRBV9	TGTGCCAGCAGCGCGGGGGCTAGCGGATTCGAGACTTTATACAATGAGCAGTTCTTC	CASSAGASGFETLYNEQFF
.	.	TRBJ1-1	13	TRBV10-3	TGTGCCATCAGTGGAAGGGGTGGCACTGAAGCTTTCTTT	CAISGRGGTEAFF
TRBD1	.	TRBJ1-2	16	TRBV6-2/TRBV6-3	TGTGCCAGCAGTTACTCGGGACAGGGCCCCCTCTATGGCTACACCTTC	CASSYSGQGPLYGYTF
.	few	TRBJ1-1	14	TRBV27	TGTGCCAGCAGTTTATATCCAGGGGTCACTGAAGCTTTCTTT	CASSLYPGVTEAFF
TRBD1	few	TRBJ2-5	15	TRBV10-3	TGTGCCATCAGTGAGTCGATACAGGGGGGAGAGACCCAGTACTTC	CAISESIQGGETQYF
.	few	TRBJ2-5	14	TRBV5-6	TGTGCCAGCAGCTCGAGACTAGTCTGGGAGACCCAGTACTTC	CASSSRLVWETQYF
TRBD1	.	TRBJ2-2	14	TRBV19	TGTGCCAGCAAGGGACAGCTGAACACCGGGGAGCTGTTTTTT	CASKGQLNTGELFF
TRBD1	few	TRBJ1-3	17	TRBV6-2/TRBV6-3	TGTGCCAGCAGTTATCGGACAGGCAACTCACTTGGAAACACCATATATTTT	CASSYRTGNSLGNTIYF
.	.	TRBJ1-6	15	TRBV5-1	TGCGCCAGCAGCACGTCGGGGAGGTCTAATTCACCCCTCCACTTT	CASSTSGRSNSPLHF
.	.	TRBJ1-2	14	TRBV5-4	TGTGCCAGCAGCTCGCCCAAGGGGGACTATGGCTACACCTTC	CASSSPKGDYGYTF
TRBD1	once	TRBJ1-1	16	TRBV7-8	TGTGCCAGCAGCGAACAGGGGGCGTACGTGAACACTGAAGCTTTCTTT	CASSEQGAYVNTEAFF
TRBD1	.	TRBJ2-1	15	TRBV11-2	TGTGCCAGCAGCTTAGGGACAGGTAACTACAATGAGCAGTTCTTC	CASSLGTGNYNEQFF
.	.	TRBJ2-1	13	TRBV3-1/TRBV3-2	TGTGCCAGCAGCCAAAGACTAACCAATGAGCAGTTCTTC	CASSQRLTNEQFF
TRBD1	.	TRBJ2-1	13	TRBV12-3/TRBV12-4	TGTGCCAGCAGTCTCAGGGACAGGAATGAGCAGTTCTTC	CASSLRDRNEQFF
.	few	TRBJ1-2	14	TRBV11-2	TGTGCCAGCAGCTTAGGATCAGGCAGGGGCGGCTACACCTTC	CASSLGSGRGGYTF
.	few	TRBJ1-6	18	TRBV28	TGTGCCAGCAGTTTAAGACAGTATCGGAGCTCCTATAATTCACCCCTCCACTTT	CASSLRQYRSSYNSPLHF
TRBD1	.	TRBJ1-1	13	TRBV28	TGTGCCAGCGTCGGGACAGGGGGCACTGAAGCTTTCTTT	CASVGTGGTEAFF
.	.	TRBJ1-3	13	TRBV27	TGTGCCAGCAGTACAGGGAATGGAAACACCATATATTTT	CASSTGNGNTIYF
.	few	TRBJ1-1	13	TRBV9	TGTGCCAGCAGCGGGCAGGGATTCACTGAAGCTTTCTTT	CASSGQGFTEAFF
.	.	TRBJ1-1	16	TRBV19	TGTGCCAGTAGTATTGGTAGGGCCACCCCGGGGTCTGAAGCTTTCTTT	CASSIGRATPGSEAFF
.	.	TRBJ1-2	16	TRBV2	TGTGCCAGCAGTGAATACCCCGGGGGGGGGAGCTATGGCTACACCTTC	CASSEYPGGGSYGYTF
TRBD2	.	TRBJ2-6	16	TRBV28	TGTGCCAGCAGTTTGAGCGGGATAGGTGGGGCCAACGTCCTGACTTTC	CASSLSGIGGANVLTF
.	few	TRBJ1-1	15	TRBV4-3	TGCGCCAGCAGCCAAAATGGGCGAACGTACACTGAAGCTTTCTTT	CASSQNGRTYTEAFF
.	few	TRBJ2-1	13	TRBV27	TGTGCCAGCAGTTTCGTCCGGGGAGAGCCGCAGTTCTTC	CASSFVRGEPQFF
TRBD2	few	TRBJ2-3	17	TRBV10-1	TGCGCCAGCAGTGGAAAATCGGGAGGCCGGATACGGGATACGCAGTATTTT	CASSGKSGGRIRDTQYF
TRBD2	.	TRBJ2-2	17	TRBV7-6	TGTGCCAGCAGCTTAGGCCCGGGACTAGAGAACACCGGGGAGCTGTTTTTT	CASSLGPGLENTGELFF
TRBD2	.	TRBJ2-7	18	TRBV3-1/TRBV3-2	TGTGCCAGCAGCCTCTACGGGACTAGCGGGGGGGCTGGCGGCGAGCAGTACTTC	CASSLYGTSGGAGGEQYF
.	.	TRBJ2-2	17	TRBV3-1/TRBV3-2	TGTGCCAGCAGCCCCATCGGGAGCGGGCCCAACACCGGGGAGCTGTTTTTT	CASSPIGSGPNTGELFF
.	.	TRBJ2-7	14	TRBV13	TGTGCCAGCAGCTTAACTTCAGGGACCTACGAGCAGTACTTC	CASSLTSGTYEQYF
.	.	TRBJ1-2	12	TRBV28	TGTGCCAGCAGTTTGGGAGTTTCAGGCTACACCTTC	CASSLGVSGYTF
TRBD2	few	TRBJ2-2	19	TRBV24-1	TGTGCCACCAGTGATTTAGGGACTAGCCCTCAAGGGAACACCGGGGAGCTGTTTTTT	CATSDLGTSPQGNTGELFF
.	.	TRBJ2-6	15	TRBV19	TGTGCCAGCGGCCAAGGGGCATCTGGGGCCAACGTCCTGACTTTC	CASGQGASGANVLTF
.	.	TRBJ2-7	13	TRBV5-4	TGTGCCAGCAGCGCGGGTCGAGGCTACGAGCAGTACTTC	CASSAGRGYEQYF
.	.	TRBJ1-2	14	TRBV7-3	TGTGCCAGCAGCTTTTCGAAAGAGGACTATGGCTACACCTTC	CASSFSKEDYGYTF
TRBD1	.	TRBJ1-1	15	TRBV3-1/TRBV3-2	TGTGCCAGCAGCCATAGGGGGCGATGGGACACTGAAGCTTTCTTT	CASSHRGRWDTEAFF
TRBD1	few	TRBJ1-4	14	TRBV5-4	TGTGCCAGCAGCCAAGAACAGGGGGATGAAAAACTGTTTTTT	CASSQEQGDEKLFF
.	.	TRBJ1-1	13	TRBV7-2	TGTGCCAGCAGCTTAGCGCAGGGCACTGAAGCTTTCTTT	CASSLAQGTEAFF
.	.	TRBJ2-7	16	TRBV6-1	TGTGCCAGCAGTGAGGGCAGCGGTGCGGGTTCCTACGAGCAGTACTTC	CASSEGSGAGSYEQYF
TRBD1	.	TRBJ1-1	14	TRBV19	TGTGCCAGTAGTAAACGGACAGGGGAGACTGAAGCTTTCTTT	CASSKRTGETEAFF
.	.	TRBJ2-2	18	TRBV4-2	TGTGCCAGCAGCCAAGGAAGGGGGGGGCCGAAGAACACCGGGGAGCTGTTTTTT	CASSQGRGGPKNTGELFF
.	.	TRBJ2-1	13	TRBV5-1	TGCGCCAGCAGCGTAGATAATAGCTATGAGCAGTTCTTC	CASSVDNSYEQFF
.	.	TRBJ1-5	12	TRBV12-3/TRBV12-4	TGTGCCAGCAGTTTCGGGGTCGAGCCCCAGCATTTT	CASSFGVEPQHF
TRBD1	.	TRBJ1-1	15	TRBV9	TGTGCCAGCAGCGACGGACAGGGAGTCCGACCTGAAGCTTTCTTT	CASSDGQGVRPEAFF
.	.	TRBJ2-6	19	TRBV5-6	TGTGCCAGCAGCCTTTGGGGGCCAGGGAGAAACTCTGGGGCCAACGTCCTGACTTTC	CASSLWGPGRNSGANVLTF
TRBD2	.	TRBJ2-1	15	TRBV7-3	TGTGCCAGCAGCTCCCAAGCGGGAGACCAACTCGGGCAGTTCTTC	CASSSQAGDQLGQFF
TRBD1	.	TRBJ2-2	13	TRBV10-2	TGCGCCAGCACCGGGACAGGGACCGGGGAGCTGTTTTTT	CASTGTGTGELFF
TRBD1	few	TRBJ2-5	13	TRBV12-3/TRBV12-4	TGTGCCAGCAGTATCGGACAGGGCGAGACCCAGTACTTC	CASSIGQGETQYF
TRBD1	.	TRBJ1-2	13	TRBV6-5	TGTGCCAGCAGGGGACAGCTTAACTATGGCTACACCTTC	CASRGQLNYGYTF
.	.	TRBJ1-2	16	TRBV5-1	TGCGCCAGCAGCTTGGACCCCGCAGTTTCCCACTATGGCTACACCTTC	CASSLDPAVSHYGYTF
TRBD2	.	TRBJ2-1	17	TRBV7-2	TGTGCCAGCAGCCCTCTGGGGCGGGGGGGCCTCCACAATGAGCAGTTCTTC	CASSPLGRGGLHNEQFF
TRBD2	few	TRBJ2-5	16	TRBV5-6	TGTGCCAGCAGCTTGTACCGCGGGGGACCCCAAGAGACCCAGTACTTC	CASSLYRGGPQETQYF
.	.	TRBJ1-2	13	TRBV7-2	TGTGCCAGCAGCTCGACTGCGTACTATGGCTACACCTTC	CASSSTAYYGYTF